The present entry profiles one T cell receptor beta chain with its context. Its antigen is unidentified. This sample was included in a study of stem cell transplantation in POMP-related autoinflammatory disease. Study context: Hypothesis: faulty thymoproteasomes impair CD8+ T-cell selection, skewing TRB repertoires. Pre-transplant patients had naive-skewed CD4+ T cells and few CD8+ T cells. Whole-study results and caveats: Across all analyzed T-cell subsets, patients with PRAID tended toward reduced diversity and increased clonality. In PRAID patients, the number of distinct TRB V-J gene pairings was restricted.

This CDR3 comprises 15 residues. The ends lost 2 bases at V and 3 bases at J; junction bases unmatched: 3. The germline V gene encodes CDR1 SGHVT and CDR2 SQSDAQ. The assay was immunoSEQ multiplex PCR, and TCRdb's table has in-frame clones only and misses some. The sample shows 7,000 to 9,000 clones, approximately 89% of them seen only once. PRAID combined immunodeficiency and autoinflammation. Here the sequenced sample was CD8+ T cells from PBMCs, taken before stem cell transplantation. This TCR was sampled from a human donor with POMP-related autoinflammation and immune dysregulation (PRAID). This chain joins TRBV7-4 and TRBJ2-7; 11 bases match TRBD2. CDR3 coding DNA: TGTGCCAGCAGCTTAATAGCGGGAGGGGGCTACGAGCAGTACTTC. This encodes CASSLIAGGGYEQYF.